These 15 T cell receptor beta chains originate from one sample sequenced in a study of T cell responses to AZD1222 COVID-19 vaccine. Using immunoSEQ multiplex PCR, the repertoire was profiled, and TCRdb retains in-frame clones only, with some absent. The repertoire holds under 150,000 clones, approximately 88% seen once, with around 5% in the top ten. The sample here was peripheral blood, taken 28 days after the second AZD1222 dose. These TCRs come from an adult who received the AZD1222 COVID-19 vaccine.

V is TRBV11-2 and J is TRBJ1-2; D remains ambiguous. Germline values: CDR1 SGHAT, CDR2 FQNNGV. This CDR3 is 13 amino acids long. The V gene lost 5 bases and the J gene lost 4 bases, with 11 bases spanning the gap. The DNA of the CDR3 is TGTGCCAGCAGCCACCAGACGGGCTATGGCTACACCTTC. The encoded protein is CASSHQTGYGYTF. Combining the CDR3 with reference TRBV11-2 and TRBJ1-2 gives the whole variable domain EAGVAQSPRYKIIEKRQSVAFWCNPISGHATLYWYQQILGQGPKLLIQFQNNGVVDDSQLPKDRFSAERLKGVDSTLKIQPAKLEDSAVYLCASSHQTGYGYTFGSGTRLTVV.

CDR3: CASSTTGPPAYEQYF. The CDR3 region has the DNA TGTGCCAGCAGTACCACCGGGCCACCCGCCTACGAGCAGTACTTC. The rearrangement links TRBV6-5 to TRBJ2-7; no clear D gene. This CDR3 is 15 amino acids long. The germline V gene has CDR1 MNHEY and CDR2 SVGAGI. V was shortened by 5 bases and J by 2 bases, with 16 bases between the two germline ends.

The chain links TRBV3-1 (or the pseudogene TRBV3-2) to TRBJ2-1; TRBD2 aligns across 8 bases. There are 14 residues in the CDR3. Looked up from germline, CDR1 is LGHDT and CDR2 is YNNKEL (reference sequence). The V gene end was trimmed by 4 bases and the J gene end by 5 bases; junction bases not matched to a gene: 4. The CDR3 loop is CASSRREGHNEQFF. In DNA, the CDR3 is TGTGCCAGCAGCCGACGGGAGGGCCACAATGAGCAGTTCTTC.

This rearrangement joins TRBV2 to TRBJ1-5, with a possible D match to TRBD1 (6 bases). The CDR3 runs to 17 residues. V was shortened by 3 bases and J by 1 base, with 16 bases between the two germline ends. Germline V gene lookup returns CDR1 SNHLY and CDR2 FYNNEI. The CDR3, as DNA: TGTGCCAGCAGTGAGCGTTTGTGGGGGGGCAGCAATCAGCCCCAGCATTTT. This encodes CASSERLWGGSNQPQHF.

CDR3 in DNA: TGTGCCAGTAGTATTATCGGGACAGGCCACTACGAGCAGTACTTC. It is translated as CASSIIGTGHYEQYF. The J gene is TRBJ2-7, the V gene TRBV19; 8 bases map to TRBD1. CDR1 and CDR2 (germline): LNHDA, SQIVND (reference sequence). Trimming took 3 bases from V and 3 from J; bases not matched to a gene: 7. The CDR3 has 15 residues.

The chain combines TRBV18 with TRBJ1-1; 11 positions match TRBD1. Germline loops: CDR1 KGHSH, CDR2 LQKENI. Germline trimming cut 6 bases from V and 5 bases from J; bases unmatched to any gene: 5. There are 14 residues in the CDR3. The CDR3 loop is CASSVGQGATEAFF. Here the CDR3 DNA reads TGTGCCAGCTCGGTCGGACAGGGGGCAACTGAAGCTTTCTTT.

The V and J genes are TRBV27 and TRBJ1-2; 8 bases map to TRBD1. Unmatched junction bases numbered 5, after V lost 10 bases and J lost 4 bases. The CDR3 is made up of 12 amino acids. Germline assignment: CDR1 MNHEY and CDR2 SMNVEV (reference sequence). As DNA, the CDR3 is TGTGCCACCCGGACAGGGACCTATGGCTACACCTTC. Encoded protein: CATRTGTYGYTF.

This chain connects TRBV19 to TRBJ1-5, with 8 bases aligning to TRBD1. After removal of 0 bases from V and 3 bases from J, the junction contained 13 bases not matched to a gene. This CDR3 comprises 19 residues. Germline values: CDR1 LNHDA, CDR2 SQIVND (reference sequence). The CDR3 region has the DNA TGTGCCAGTAGTATAGATCCTGGACAGGGTTATGGAGACAATCAGCCCCAGCATTTT. Encoded protein: CASSIDPGQGYGDNQPQHF.

This chain uses TRBV6-5 with TRBJ1-4; 8 bases map to TRBD1. Germline CDR1 reads MNHEY; CDR2 reads SVGAGI. The CDR3 is 16 amino acids. V was pared by 1 base and J by 7 bases, with 8 bases of the junction left unmatched. CDR3 in amino acids: CASSYFPQGGSEKLFF. The CDR3 DNA reads as TGTGCCAGCAGTTACTTTCCACAGGGGGGTTCTGAAAAACTGTTTTTT.

The chain carries TRBV19 and TRBJ2-7; 9 bases are shared with TRBD2. Trimming at V came to 4 bases and at J to 2 bases, leaving 12 bases not matched to a gene. CDR3 length: 17 residues. Germline CDR1 LNHDA, CDR2 SQIVND (reference sequence). CDR3 in amino acids: CASSTSAGGGGTYEQYF. The DNA of the CDR3 is TGTGCCAGTAGTACCTCCGCGGGAGGGGGAGGTACCTACGAGCAGTACTTC.

J is TRBJ2-3 and V is TRBV11-2, with 10 bases aligning to TRBD2. The V and J ends lost 2 bases and 1 base, in that order; junction bases with no gene match: 0. Germline V gives CDR1 SGHAT, CDR2 FQNNGV. This CDR3 is 15 amino acids long. The CDR3 DNA reads as TGTGCCAGCAGCTTACTAGCGGGAGGCACAGATACGCAGTATTTT. This sequence encodes CASSLLAGGTDTQYF. Full variable domain (remainder filled in from reference TRBV11-2 and TRBJ2-3): EAGVAQSPRYKIIEKRQSVAFWCNPISGHATLYWYQQILGQGPKLLIQFQNNGVVDDSQLPKDRFSAERLKGVDSTLKIQPAKLEDSAVYLCASSLLAGGTDTQYFGPGTRLTVL.

CDR3 protein: CASSRTSGSEAYEQYF. CDR3 coding DNA: TGTGCCAGCAGCAGGACTAGCGGGAGTGAGGCGTACGAGCAGTACTTC. This chain uses TRBV7-2 with TRBJ2-7; 13 bases are a match to TRBD2. V dropped 5 bases and J dropped 4; count of bases not matched to a gene: 8. The CDR3 length is 16 residues. Per germline, CDR1 SGHTA and CDR2 FQGNSA. Based on the CDR3 plus reference TRBV7-2 and TRBJ2-7, the full variable domain is GAGVSQSPSNKVTEKGKDVELRCDPISGHTALYWYRQSLGQGLEFLIYFQGNSAPDKSGLPSDRFSAERTGGSVSTLTIQRTQQEDSAVYLCASSRTSGSEAYEQYFGPGTRLTVT.

The rearrangement joins TRBV14 to TRBJ2-7; D might be TRBD1 (6 bases). This CDR3 contains 13 residues. The germline V gene encodes CDR1 SGHDN and CDR2 FVKESK. Trimming pared 4 bases from V and 4 bases from J, leaving 11 bases between. CDR3 sequence (DNA): TGTGCCAGCAGCCCCCACAGGGTGTACGAGCAGTACTTC. Encoded protein: CASSPHRVYEQYF.

J is TRBJ1-4 and V is TRBV11-2, with 7 bases aligning to TRBD1. With 6 bases clipped from V and 6 bases from J, the junction kept 13 bases outside the gene matches. CDR3 size: 16 residues. CDR1 and CDR2 (germline): SGHAT, FQNNGV. Written as DNA, the CDR3 is TGTGCCAGCAGAAACCTTACAGGGGTGGGGGATGAAAAACTGTTTTTT. Translation gives CASRNLTGVGDEKLFF.

This chain joins TRBV27 and TRBJ2-1; D remains unclear. The V end was cut by 1 base, the J end by 4 bases, with 11 bases between. The CDR3 has 15 residues. The V gene's germline CDR1 is MNHEY and CDR2 SMNVEV (reference sequence). Here the CDR3 DNA reads TGTGCCAGCAGTTTATTCCCCGGGCCTTACAATGAGCAGTTCTTC. Its protein product is CASSLFPGPYNEQFF.